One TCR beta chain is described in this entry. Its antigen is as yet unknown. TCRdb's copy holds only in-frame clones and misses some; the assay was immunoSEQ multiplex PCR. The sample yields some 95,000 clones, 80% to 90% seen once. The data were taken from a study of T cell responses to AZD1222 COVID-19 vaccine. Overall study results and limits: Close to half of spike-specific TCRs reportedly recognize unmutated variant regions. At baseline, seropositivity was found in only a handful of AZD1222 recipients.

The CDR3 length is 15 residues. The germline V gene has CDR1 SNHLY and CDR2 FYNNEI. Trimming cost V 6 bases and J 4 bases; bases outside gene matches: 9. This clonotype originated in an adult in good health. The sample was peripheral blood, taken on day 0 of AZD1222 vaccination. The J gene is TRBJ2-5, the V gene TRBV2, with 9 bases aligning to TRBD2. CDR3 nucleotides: TGTGCCAGCAGCGTAGCGGGAGAGTCAGGAGAGACCCAGTACTTC. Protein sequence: CASSVAGESGETQYF.